This entry describes one T cell receptor (beta chain). Its antigen is unidentified. Data came from immunoSEQ multiplex PCR; TCRdb stores just in-frame clones and leaves some out. The table includes more than 75,000 clones, over 75% detected once. The CDR3 length is 11 residues. V was shortened by 3 bases and J by 6 bases, with 5 bases between the two germline ends. CDR1 and CDR2 from the germline V gene are LGHDT and YNNKEL (reference sequence). These data are taken from a study of T cell responses to AZD1222 COVID-19 vaccine. General study findings and limits: Two AZD1222 administrations were followed by greater Spike-specific TCR breadth and depth.

This TCR was recovered from an adult who received the AZD1222 COVID-19 vaccine. The rearrangement links TRBV3-1 (or the pseudogene TRBV3-2) to TRBJ1-1; no reliable D call. The sequenced sample was peripheral blood, obtained 28 days after the second AZD1222 dose. The CDR3 here is CASSQYAEAFF. Here the CDR3 DNA reads TGTGCCAGCAGCCAGTACGCTGAAGCTTTCTTT.